The sequence of this T cell receptor beta chain was determined in a study of T cell responses to AZD1222 COVID-19 vaccine. At the level of the study: It was second doses at about 4 or about 12 weeks that were pooled. Findings of the study overall: An increase in Spike-specific TCR breadth and depth was observed after two AZD1222 doses. Clonal diversity was possibly underestimated, and white British individuals and females predominated among donors. Baseline antibody screening turned up just a handful of seropositive AZD1222 recipients.

For this clone: What it binds is not known.

The CDR3 consists of 21 residues. Deletions cut 0 bases from V and 0 bases from J, with 25 bases between. Germline V gene data show CDR1 as SGHRS and CDR2 as YFSETQ. Measured with immunoSEQ multiplex PCR; TCRdb has only the in-frame clones, and not every one. The table has about 120,000 clones, 85% to 90% seen once; the top ten hold roughly 8.9%. The source was peripheral blood, collected on day 0 of AZD1222 vaccination. The sequence came from an adult in good health. The chain is built from TRBV5-1 and TRBJ2-4, with a tentative D call TRBD2 (5 bases). The CDR3 is CASSLAPVGGGILKAKNIQYF. DNA of the CDR3: TGCGCCAGCAGCTTGGCCCCCGTCGGAGGAGGAATCCTTAAAGCCAAAAACATTCAGTACTTC. The whole variable domain, remainder taken from reference TRBV5-1 and TRBJ2-4, is KAGVTQTPRYLIKTRGQQVTLSCSPISGHRSVSWYQQTPGQGLQFLFEYFSETQRNKGNFPGRFSGRQFSNSRSEMNVSTLELGDSALYLCASSLAPVGGGILKAKNIQYFGAGTRLSVL.